This T cell receptor beta chain was identified in a study of blood T cells in healthy people across ages. CDR1 LGHDT and CDR2 YNNKEL come from the germline V gene (reference sequence). The CDR3 is 13 residues long. V was clipped by 5 bases and J by 3 bases, with 10 bases between them. This clonotype was counted at least ten times. The second PCR ran roughly 6 to 12 cycles with a sample-barcoded 5' primer and J-beta primers. TCRdb re-analysed the 5' RACE reads in MiXCR, keeping a single row per CDR3 protein. The repertoire has under 950,000 distinct CDR3 sequences, 20% to 25% of them found once; the top ten carry roughly 22%.

The chain carries TRBV3-1 and TRBJ2-5, with a weak D call TRBD2 (6 bases). The receptor was derived from a man in his sixties or seventies in good health. The sequencing sample was made of blood. Here the CDR3 reads CASSLAAEETQYF. The CDR3 DNA is TGTGCCAGCAGCTTAGCGGCTGAAGAGACCCAGTACTTC.